The 21 T cell receptor beta chains reported below all come from one sample, sequenced in a study of blood T cell repertoires in COVID-19. Here immunoSEQ multiplex PCR was the method, and the copy in TCRdb shows in-frame clones only, minus some. This sample has about 410,000 clones, with about 90% found just once. What was sequenced was PBMCs or T cells enriched from blood (not recorded which). These receptors were obtained from a woman between 25 and 40 years old who had recovered from COVID-19.

The chain employs TRBV19 and TRBJ1-1; the D is unclear. V dropped 5 bases and J dropped 5 bases, with 12 bases sitting between them. The CDR3 sequence is 13 residues long. CDR1 LNHDA and CDR2 SQIVND come from the germline V gene (reference sequence). The CDR3 DNA sequence: TGTGCCAGTAGTCAGTCTGGTCTTACTGAAGCTTTCTTT. This translates into CASSQSGLTEAFF.

The chain combines TRBV9 with TRBJ1-1; D not certain. The CDR3 loop spans 15 amino acids. Deletions cut 0 bases from V and 2 bases from J, with 11 bases between. Germline lookup yields CDR1 SGDLS and CDR2 YYNGEE. The CDR3 bases are TGTGCCAGCAGCGTAGAAACAGATTTAAACACTGAAGCTTTCTTT. The encoded protein is CASSVETDLNTEAFF.

V usage is TRBV28 and J usage is TRBJ1-5, with D tentatively TRBD1 (6 bases). The length of the CDR3 is 14 residues. CDR1 and CDR2 (germline): MDHEN, SYDVKM. Trimming pared 2 bases from V and 6 bases from J, leaving 11 bases between. DNA for the CDR3: TGTGCCAGCAGTTTAACGTCAGGGGTTCAGCCCCAGCATTTT. This gives the protein CASSLTSGVQPQHF.

The rearrangement uses TRBV5-1 and TRBJ2-7; a weak D match, TRBD2 (5 bases). The CDR3 is made up of 17 amino acids. V lost 5 bases and J 2 bases, leaving 23 bases between the germline ends. Germline values: CDR1 SGHRS, CDR2 YFSETQ. The CDR3 protein is CASSRAVQIQPPYEQYF. CDR3 in DNA: TGCGCCAGCAGTAGAGCGGTCCAGATCCAACCTCCCTACGAGCAGTACTTC.

The chain employs TRBV6-5 and TRBJ2-1, with a possible D match to TRBD1 (6 bases). This CDR3 contains 11 residues. Per the germline V gene, CDR1 is MNHEY and CDR2 is SVGAGI. Trimming pared 7 bases from V and 6 bases from J, leaving 7 bases between. The CDR3 region has the DNA TGTGCCAGCAAAGGGGGCAATGAGCAGTTCTTC. Translated: CASKGGNEQFF.

The V and J genes are TRBV20-1 and TRBJ1-2; the D is unclear. V gave up 3 bases and J gave up 6 bases, with 8 bases separating them. The germline CDR1 and CDR2 sequences are DFQATT and SNEGSKA (reference sequence). This CDR3 contains 11 residues. CDR3: CSASLGHGYTF. The CDR3, as DNA: TGCAGTGCTAGTCTGGGCCATGGCTACACCTTC.

The chain has TRBV11-2 and TRBJ1-1; D is unclear. The CDR3 covers 19 residues. The V end was cut by 5 bases, the J end by 3 bases, with 28 bases between. The germline CDR1 and CDR2 sequences are SGHAT and FQNNGV. Written as DNA, the CDR3 is TGTGCCAGCAGCCCTCACGCCTTACGGTATGTTAATTTGGACACTGAAGCTTTCTTT. Translated: CASSPHALRYVNLDTEAFF.

This clone showed up just a few times. This chain connects TRBV4-2 to TRBJ2-2; D not certain. The germline CDR1 and CDR2 sequences are LGHNA and YNFKEQ. The CDR3 consists of 12 residues. V lost 0 bases and J lost 9, with 5 bases in between. CDR3 amino acids: CASSQDWRELFF. DNA of the CDR3: TGTGCCAGCAGCCAAGATTGGCGGGAGCTGTTTTTT.

The V gene is TRBV30, the J gene TRBJ1-5; TRBD1 matches 8 bases. V was pared by 1 base and J by 2 bases, with 10 bases of the junction left unmatched. Germline V gene data show CDR1 as GTSNPN and CDR2 as SVGIG (reference sequence). CDR3 length: 17 amino acids. CDR3 DNA: TGTGCCTGGAGTGGGACAGGGAGATCCTTCGGCAATCAGCCCCAGCATTTT. The encoded protein is CAWSGTGRSFGNQPQHF.

The chain combines TRBV29-1 with TRBJ2-1; D is unclear. V was pared by 5 bases and J by 3 bases, with 11 bases between. CDR3 size: 13 residues. The germline V gene has CDR1 SQVTM and CDR2 ANQGSEA. In nucleotides, the CDR3 is TGCAGCGTTTTAACAGATAACTACAATGAGCAGTTCTTC. Its protein is CSVLTDNYNEQFF.

The chain recombines TRBV15 with TRBJ1-1; unclear D gene. Germline assignment: CDR1 LNHNV and CDR2 YYDKDF (reference sequence). With 0 bases removed from V and 9 bases from J, the gap between germline ends came to 11 bases. The CDR3 loop spans 13 amino acids. Here the CDR3 DNA reads TGTGCCACCAGCAGAGATCCCTTGGGCCAAGCTTTCTTT. Its translation: CATSRDPLGQAFF.

The chain joins TRBV11-2 to TRBJ1-1, with D possibly being TRBD1 (5 bases). Trimming left V 5 bases short and J 4 bases short, with 11 bases between. CDR3 length: 13 amino acids. Germline V gene sequence: CDR1 SGHAT, CDR2 FQNNGV. The CDR3 loop reads CASSPMGGTEAFF. In DNA, the CDR3 is TGTGCCAGCAGCCCCATGGGGGGCACTGAAGCTTTCTTT.

The chain joins TRBV14 to TRBJ1-1; D perhaps matches TRBD1 (6 bases). The CDR3 totals 15 residues. Between the trimmed V and J ends, which lost 1 base and 5 bases, there was a span of 14 bases. Germline V gives CDR1 SGHDN, CDR2 FVKESK. Written as DNA, the CDR3 is TGTGCCAGCAGCCAAGGATGGGCGGGGGCAACTGAAGCTTTCTTT. It yields the protein CASSQGWAGATEAFF.

As DNA, the CDR3 is TGTGCCAGCAGTATCGGACTAGCGGGAGAGACCTACAATGAGCAGTTCTTC. Amino acid sequence: CASSIGLAGETYNEQFF. The genes are TRBV25-1 and TRBJ2-1; 13 bases agree with TRBD2. The CDR3 contains 17 residues. Per germline, CDR1 MGHDK and CDR2 SYGVNS. The J segment lost 2 bases and the V segment lost 5 bases, leaving 6 bases of the junction unmatched.

V is TRBV9 and J is TRBJ2-7, with TRBD1 matching over 9 bases. Trimming removed 0 bases from V and 7 bases from J; junction bases left unmatched: 8. Germline values: CDR1 SGDLS, CDR2 YYNGEE. This CDR3 contains 15 residues. The CDR3 DNA follows: TGTGCCAGCAGCGTAGCTGCCGGGACAGGGACAGAGCAGTACTTC. Encoded protein: CASSVAAGTGTEQYF.

This sequence joins TRBV5-8 and TRBJ1-1; 11 bases are shared with TRBD1. CDR3 length equals 18 residues. V shed 3 bases, J shed 0 bases, and the junction held 10 bases outside the gene matches. The germline CDR1 and CDR2 sequences are SGHTS and YDEGEE. The CDR3 protein is CASSSYGTGGSLNTEAFF. The CDR3 bases are TGTGCCAGCAGCTCATACGGGACAGGGGGATCATTGAACACTGAAGCTTTCTTT. Based on the CDR3 plus reference TRBV5-8 and TRBJ1-1, the full variable domain is EAGVTQSPTHLIKTRGQQATLRCSPISGHTSVYWYQQALGLGLQFLLWYDEGEERNRGNFPPRFSGRQFPNYSSELNVNALELEDSALYLCASSSYGTGGSLNTEAFFGQGTRLTVV.

This chain links TRBV28 with TRBJ1-5, with D hard to call. Deletions cut 7 bases from V and 4 bases from J, with 11 bases between. The CDR3 covers 13 residues. Germline-derived CDR1 and CDR2 are MDHEN and SYDVKM. For the CDR3, the DNA is TGTGCCAGCAAGCAGGCGGGAAATCAGCCCCAGCATTTT. This encodes CASKQAGNQPQHF.

This chain links TRBV7-8 with TRBJ1-2; 10 bases are a match to TRBD1. CDR1 is SGHVS and CDR2 is FQNEAQ in the germline V gene. The CDR3 totals 17 residues. Trimming at V came to 5 bases and at J to 5 bases, leaving 14 bases not matched to a gene. CDR3 bases: TGTGCCAGCAGCCCAGAGAGGACAGGGGGTAAACGATATGGCTACACCTTC. This sequence encodes CASSPERTGGKRYGYTF.

CDR3 amino acids: CASSGLAGTYEQYF. The CDR3, as DNA: TGCGCCAGCAGTGGACTAGCCGGTACCTACGAGCAGTACTTC. The chain couples TRBV10-2 to TRBJ2-7; 7 bases fit TRBD2. V shed 4 bases, J shed 2 bases, and the junction held 5 bases outside the gene matches. Germline CDR1 reads WSHSY; CDR2 reads SAAADI. The CDR3 runs 14 residues.

The chain uses TRBV27 and TRBJ1-2; perhaps TRBD1 as D (5 bases). V lost 7 bases to trimming and J lost 6 bases, with 24 bases between them. The CDR3 is 16 residues long. Germline lookup yields CDR1 MNHEY and CDR2 SMNVEV (reference sequence). CDR3 loop: CASKLRSLKQDHGYTF. The CDR3 coding sequence is TGTGCCAGCAAACTCCGAAGCTTAAAACAGGATCATGGCTACACCTTC.

The rearrangement links TRBV3-1 (or the pseudogene TRBV3-2) to TRBJ2-1, with 12 bases that match TRBD2. J gave up 3 bases and V 0 bases, and 3 bases lay outside the gene matches. Germline V gene sequence: CDR1 LGHDT, CDR2 YNNKEL (reference sequence). The length of the CDR3 is 17 residues. The DNA of the CDR3 is TGTGCCAGCAGCCAAGATCTGGGACTAGCGGGCTACAATGAGCAGTTCTTC. It is translated as CASSQDLGLAGYNEQFF.